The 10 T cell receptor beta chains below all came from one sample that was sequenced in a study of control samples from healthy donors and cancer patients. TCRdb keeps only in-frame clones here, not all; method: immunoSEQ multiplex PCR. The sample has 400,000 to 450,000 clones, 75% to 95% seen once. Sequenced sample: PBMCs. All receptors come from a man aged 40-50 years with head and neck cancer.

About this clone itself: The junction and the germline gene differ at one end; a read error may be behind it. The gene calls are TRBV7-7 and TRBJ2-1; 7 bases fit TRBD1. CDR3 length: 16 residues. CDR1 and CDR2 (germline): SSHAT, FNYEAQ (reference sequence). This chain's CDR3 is CASSALLRTGPNEQFF. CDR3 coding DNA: TGTGCTAGCAGCGCACTCCTCCGGACAGGCCCCAATGAGCAGTTCTTC.

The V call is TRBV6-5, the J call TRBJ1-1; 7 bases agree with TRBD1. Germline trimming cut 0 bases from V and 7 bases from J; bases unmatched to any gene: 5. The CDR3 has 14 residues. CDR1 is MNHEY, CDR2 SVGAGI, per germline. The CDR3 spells CASSYSRGRGEAFF. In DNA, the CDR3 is TGTGCCAGCAGTTACTCTAGGGGGCGCGGTGAAGCTTTCTTT.

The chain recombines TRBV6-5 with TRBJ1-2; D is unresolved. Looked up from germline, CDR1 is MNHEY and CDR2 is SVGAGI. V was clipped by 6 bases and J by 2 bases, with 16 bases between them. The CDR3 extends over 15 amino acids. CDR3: CASRSRSAGNYGYTF. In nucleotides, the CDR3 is TGTGCCAGCAGGTCTCGTTCAGCGGGGAACTATGGCTACACCTTC.

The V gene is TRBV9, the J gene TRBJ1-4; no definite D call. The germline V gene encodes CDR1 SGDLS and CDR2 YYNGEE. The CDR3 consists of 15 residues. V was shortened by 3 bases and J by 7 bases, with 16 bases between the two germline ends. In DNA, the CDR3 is TGTGCCAGCAGCGGTGACATAGGGCGGTCTGAAAAACTGTTTTTT. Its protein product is CASSGDIGRSEKLFF.

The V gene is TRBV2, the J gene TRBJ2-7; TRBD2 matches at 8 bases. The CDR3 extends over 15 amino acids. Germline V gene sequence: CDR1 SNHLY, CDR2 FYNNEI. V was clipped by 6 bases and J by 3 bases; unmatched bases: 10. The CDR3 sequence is CASRGGSGVLYEQYF. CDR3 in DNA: TGTGCCAGCAGAGGGGGTAGCGGGGTTCTCTACGAGCAGTACTTC.

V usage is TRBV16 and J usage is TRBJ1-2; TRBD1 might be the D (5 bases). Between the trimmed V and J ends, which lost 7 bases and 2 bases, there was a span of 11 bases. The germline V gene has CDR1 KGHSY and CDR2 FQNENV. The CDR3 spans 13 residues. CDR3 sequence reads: CASTDSTNYGYTF. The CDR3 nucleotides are TGTGCCAGCACCGACAGTACCAACTATGGCTACACCTTC. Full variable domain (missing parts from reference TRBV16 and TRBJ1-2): GEEVAQTPKHLVRGEGQKAKLYCAPIKGHSYVFWYQQVLKNEFKFLISFQNENVFDETGMPKERFSAKCLPNSPCSLEIQATKLEDSAVYFCASTDSTNYGYTFGSGTRLTVV.

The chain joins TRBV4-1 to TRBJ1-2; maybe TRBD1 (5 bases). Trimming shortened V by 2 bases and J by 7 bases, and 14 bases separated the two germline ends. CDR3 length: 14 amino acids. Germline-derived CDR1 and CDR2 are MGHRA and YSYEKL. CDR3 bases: TGCGCCAGCAGCCAACTCGACAGTTTCCGTGGCTACACCTTC. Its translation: CASSQLDSFRGYTF.

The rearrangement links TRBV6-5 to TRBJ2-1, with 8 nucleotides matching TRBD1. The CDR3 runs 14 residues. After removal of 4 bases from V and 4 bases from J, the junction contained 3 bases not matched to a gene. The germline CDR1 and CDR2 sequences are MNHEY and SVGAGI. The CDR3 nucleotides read TGTGCCAGCAGTTCCCGGGACAGGTACAATGAGCAGTTCTTC. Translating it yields CASSSRDRYNEQFF.

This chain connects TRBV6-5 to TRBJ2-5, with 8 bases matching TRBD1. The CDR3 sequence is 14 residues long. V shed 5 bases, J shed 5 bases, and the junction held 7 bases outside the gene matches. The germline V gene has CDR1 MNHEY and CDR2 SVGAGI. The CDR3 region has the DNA TGTGCCAGCAGTACGACAGGGGAGATGGAGACCCAGTACTTC. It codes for CASSTTGEMETQYF.

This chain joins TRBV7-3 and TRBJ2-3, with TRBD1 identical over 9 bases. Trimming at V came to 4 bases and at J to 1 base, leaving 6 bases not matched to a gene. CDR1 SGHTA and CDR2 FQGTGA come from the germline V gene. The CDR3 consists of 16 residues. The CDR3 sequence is CASSYTGGLGTDTQYF. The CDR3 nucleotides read TGTGCCAGCAGCTATACAGGGGGCCTTGGCACAGATACGCAGTATTTT.